These T cell receptor beta chains were read from a single sample in a study of PD-L1 blockade in urothelial cancer. Using immunoSEQ multiplex PCR, the repertoire was profiled, and TCRdb retains in-frame clones only, with some absent. In the table there are some 110,000 clones, more than 85% of which are singletons. The sequencing used PBMCs, collected around atezolizumab (anti-PD-L1) treatment. Receptor source: a man in his sixties with urothelial cancer. Each CDR3 is given with its conserved first and last residue. D genes are given only for firm matches. The size entry is marked missing in some rows and otherwise reads once, few, many or a size class.

j_gene: TRBJ2-5; d_gene: .; abundance: once; len: 13; v_gene: TRBV28; CDR3nt: TGTGCCAGCAGTTTTAGCCAAAGGTCGACCCAGTACTTC; CDR3aa: CASSFSQRSTQYF
j_gene: TRBJ1-1; d_gene: .; abundance: .; len: 15; v_gene: TRBV7-2; CDR3nt: TGTGCCAGCAGCTTAGTAATGGGAGGAAACACTGAAGCTTTCTTT; CDR3aa: CASSLVMGGNTEAFF
j_gene: TRBJ2-1; d_gene: TRBD2; abundance: .; len: 15; v_gene: TRBV5-4; CDR3nt: TGTGCCAGCAGCTTGGGGTCCGGGGGGGCGTATGAGCAGTTCTTC; CDR3aa: CASSLGSGGAYEQFF
j_gene: TRBJ1-1; d_gene: TRBD1; abundance: .; len: 14; v_gene: TRBV27; CDR3nt: TGTGCCAGCAGTTTCGGAACAGGGGGAACTGAAGCTTTCTTT; CDR3aa: CASSFGTGGTEAFF
j_gene: TRBJ2-1; d_gene: .; abundance: .; len: 11; v_gene: TRBV18; CDR3nt: TGTGCCAGCTCACCGAGCGACGAGCAGTTCTTC; CDR3aa: CASSPSDEQFF
j_gene: TRBJ2-5; d_gene: .; abundance: .; len: 14; v_gene: TRBV19; CDR3nt: TGTGCCAGTAGTCTCGGCAGGGGACAAGAGACCCAGTACTTC; CDR3aa: CASSLGRGQETQYF
j_gene: TRBJ1-6; d_gene: .; abundance: few; len: 16; v_gene: TRBV28; CDR3nt: TGTGCCAGCAGTTATATTCAGATAGCTTATAATTCACCCCTCCACTTT; CDR3aa: CASSYIQIAYNSPLHF
j_gene: TRBJ2-7; d_gene: TRBD1; abundance: .; len: 14; v_gene: TRBV5-1; CDR3nt: TGCGCCAGCAGCCCGGACAGGGGGCCCTACGAGCAGTACTTC; CDR3aa: CASSPDRGPYEQYF
j_gene: TRBJ2-7; d_gene: TRBD2; abundance: .; len: 18; v_gene: TRBV9; CDR3nt: TGTGCCAGCAGCGTAGACCCGGGGGGGGCTAGCGGATTCTACGAGCAGTACTTC; CDR3aa: CASSVDPGGASGFYEQYF
j_gene: TRBJ2-3; d_gene: .; abundance: .; len: 13; v_gene: TRBV18; CDR3nt: TGTGCCAGCTCACCTCGCCGGGAAGATACGCAGTATTTT; CDR3aa: CASSPRREDTQYF
j_gene: TRBJ2-1; d_gene: TRBD2; abundance: .; len: 14; v_gene: TRBV6-1; CDR3nt: TGTGCCAGCAGGACTAGCGGGAGAAGCGATGAGCAGTTCTTC; CDR3aa: CASRTSGRSDEQFF
j_gene: TRBJ2-2; d_gene: .; abundance: .; len: 16; v_gene: TRBV5-1; CDR3nt: TGCGCCAGCAGCCCCCTGTCGGGGGTAAACACCGGGGAGCTGTTTTTT; CDR3aa: CASSPLSGVNTGELFF
j_gene: TRBJ1-2; d_gene: TRBD1; abundance: .; len: 13; v_gene: TRBV25-1; CDR3nt: TGTGCCAGCAGTGTACAGGGGGCGCGAGGCTACACCTTC; CDR3aa: CASSVQGARGYTF
j_gene: TRBJ2-7; d_gene: .; abundance: .; len: 13; v_gene: TRBV11-2; CDR3nt: TGTGCCAGCAGCTTAGTAGCCGGGTTCGAGCAGTACTTC; CDR3aa: CASSLVAGFEQYF
j_gene: TRBJ1-2; d_gene: .; abundance: .; len: 12; v_gene: TRBV6-1; CDR3nt: TGTGCCAGCACAGAGGGTAACTATGGCTACACCTTC; CDR3aa: CASTEGNYGYTF
j_gene: TRBJ1-5; d_gene: TRBD1; abundance: .; len: 14; v_gene: TRBV27; CDR3nt: TGTGCCAGCAGTTTAGAGACAGGGGGTCAGCCCCAGCATTTT; CDR3aa: CASSLETGGQPQHF
j_gene: TRBJ1-2; d_gene: TRBD1; abundance: .; len: 14; v_gene: TRBV7-9; CDR3nt: TGTGCCAGCAGCTCACTCCACAGGGGGCTTGGCTACACCTTC; CDR3aa: CASSSLHRGLGYTF
j_gene: TRBJ1-1; d_gene: TRBD1; abundance: once; len: 15; v_gene: TRBV2; CDR3nt: TGTGCCAGCAGGTTCAGGGGGGAGGCTAACACTGAAGCTTTCTTT; CDR3aa: CASRFRGEANTEAFF
j_gene: TRBJ1-2; d_gene: TRBD1; abundance: many; len: 14; v_gene: TRBV19; CDR3nt: TGTGCCAGTAGGGGGACAGAAACAAACTATGGCTACACCTTC; CDR3aa: CASRGTETNYGYTF
j_gene: TRBJ2-2; d_gene: .; abundance: .; len: 15; v_gene: TRBV25-1; CDR3nt: TGTGCCAGCAGTGAATCCCAGGGGTACACCGGGGAGCTGTTTTTT; CDR3aa: CASSESQGYTGELFF
j_gene: TRBJ2-1; d_gene: TRBD2; abundance: .; len: 16; v_gene: TRBV12-5; CDR3nt: TGTGCTAGTGGTTTGGTACCGGGCGGGGGGGCCTACGAGCAGTTCTTC; CDR3aa: CASGLVPGGGAYEQFF
j_gene: TRBJ2-5; d_gene: .; abundance: .; len: 14; v_gene: TRBV29-1; CDR3nt: TGCAGCGTTGTCCGTGGGGCACCCCAAGAGACCCAGTACTTC; CDR3aa: CSVVRGAPQETQYF
j_gene: TRBJ2-3; d_gene: TRBD2; abundance: .; len: 14; v_gene: TRBV7-6; CDR3nt: TGTGCCAGCAGCCGCGGGGGATTCGCAGATACGCAGTATTTT; CDR3aa: CASSRGGFADTQYF
j_gene: TRBJ1-1; d_gene: .; abundance: .; len: 12; v_gene: TRBV6-5; CDR3nt: TGTGCCAGCAGCCACCGGACAGCTCCGGCTTTCTTT; CDR3aa: CASSHRTAPAFF
j_gene: TRBJ2-2; d_gene: .; abundance: .; len: 15; v_gene: TRBV7-2; CDR3nt: TGTGCCAGCAGCTTAGAAGCGGCGAACACCGGGGAGCTGTTTTTT; CDR3aa: CASSLEAANTGELFF
j_gene: TRBJ1-1; d_gene: .; abundance: .; len: 12; v_gene: TRBV5-4; CDR3nt: TGTGCCAGCAGCTTGGAATTACAGGAAGCTTTCTTT; CDR3aa: CASSLELQEAFF
j_gene: TRBJ2-3; d_gene: TRBD2; abundance: .; len: 16; v_gene: TRBV27; CDR3nt: TGTGCCAGCACCTTAATAGCGGGAGTTGGCACAGATACGCAGTATTTT; CDR3aa: CASTLIAGVGTDTQYF
j_gene: TRBJ2-5; d_gene: .; abundance: .; len: 14; v_gene: TRBV5-1; CDR3nt: TGCGCCAGCAGCACCAGGACAGGAGGGGAGACCCAGTACTTC; CDR3aa: CASSTRTGGETQYF
j_gene: TRBJ1-2; d_gene: .; abundance: once; len: 16; v_gene: TRBV4-2; CDR3nt: TGTGCCAGCAGCCAAACAACAAATACTGAGGTCTATGGCTACACCTTC; CDR3aa: CASSQTTNTEVYGYTF
j_gene: TRBJ1-1; d_gene: .; abundance: .; len: 15; v_gene: TRBV6-1; CDR3nt: TGTGCCAGCAGTGAACCAAGGGAGGTGAACACTGAAGCTTTCTTT; CDR3aa: CASSEPREVNTEAFF
j_gene: TRBJ2-3; d_gene: TRBD2; abundance: .; len: 15; v_gene: TRBV7-3; CDR3nt: TGTGCCAGCAGCTGGACTAGCGGGGAGTCAGATACGCAGTATTTT; CDR3aa: CASSWTSGESDTQYF
j_gene: TRBJ1-1; d_gene: TRBD1; abundance: .; len: 12; v_gene: TRBV2; CDR3nt: TGTGCCAGCCTTCAGGGGGATGGTGAAGCTTTCTTT; CDR3aa: CASLQGDGEAFF
j_gene: TRBJ2-7; d_gene: .; abundance: .; len: 10; v_gene: TRBV2; CDR3nt: TGTGCCAGCAGCCGTAGTAGTGGGTACTTC; CDR3aa: CASSRSSGYF
j_gene: TRBJ2-7; d_gene: TRBD1; abundance: .; len: 17; v_gene: TRBV7-6; CDR3nt: TGTGCCAGCAGCTTAGCGGACGGACAGGGGTTTTGGTACGAGCAGTACTTC; CDR3aa: CASSLADGQGFWYEQYF
j_gene: TRBJ1-1; d_gene: .; abundance: once; len: 15; v_gene: TRBV10-1; CDR3nt: TGCGCCAGCAGTGAGTCAGGCAGGGGCAACACTGAAGCTTTCTTT; CDR3aa: CASSESGRGNTEAFF
j_gene: TRBJ2-1; d_gene: TRBD2; abundance: .; len: 17; v_gene: TRBV10-3; CDR3nt: TGTGCCATCAGTGAACCGGGACTAGCGGGAATGTACAATGAGCAGTTCTTC; CDR3aa: CAISEPGLAGMYNEQFF
j_gene: TRBJ1-4; d_gene: .; abundance: .; len: 18; v_gene: TRBV7-9; CDR3nt: TGTGCCAGCAGCTGGGGGGGCCACGGTAACCCGGTTCGAGAAAAACTGTTTTTT; CDR3aa: CASSWGGHGNPVREKLFF
j_gene: TRBJ2-3; d_gene: .; abundance: .; len: 14; v_gene: TRBV5-1; CDR3nt: TGCGCCAGCAGCTTGGGCGGGAGCACAGATACGCAGTATTTT; CDR3aa: CASSLGGSTDTQYF
j_gene: TRBJ2-1; d_gene: .; abundance: .; len: 15; v_gene: TRBV7-9; CDR3nt: TGTGCCAGCAGCTTTGGGGCGGTGGGAAGCAATGAGCAGTTCTTC; CDR3aa: CASSFGAVGSNEQFF
j_gene: TRBJ2-5; d_gene: .; abundance: .; len: 16; v_gene: TRBV5-4; CDR3nt: TGTGCCAGCAGCTTGCCCGCCGGCGGGTACCAAGAGACCCAGTACTTC; CDR3aa: CASSLPAGGYQETQYF
j_gene: TRBJ1-2; d_gene: .; abundance: .; len: 13; v_gene: TRBV11-3; CDR3nt: TGTGCCAGCAGCATAGGACGGGAGGATGGCTACACCTTC; CDR3aa: CASSIGREDGYTF